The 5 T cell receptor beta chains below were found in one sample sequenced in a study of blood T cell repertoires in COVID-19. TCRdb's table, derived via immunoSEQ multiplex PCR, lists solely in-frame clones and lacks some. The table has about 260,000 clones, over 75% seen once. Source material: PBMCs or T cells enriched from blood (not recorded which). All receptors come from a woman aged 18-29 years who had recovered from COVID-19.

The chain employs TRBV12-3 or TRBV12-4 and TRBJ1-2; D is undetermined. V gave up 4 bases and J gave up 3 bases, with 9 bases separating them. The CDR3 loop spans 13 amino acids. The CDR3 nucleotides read TGTGCCAGCAGTTCCCCAGGCGACTATGGCTACACCTTC. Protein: CASSSPGDYGYTF.

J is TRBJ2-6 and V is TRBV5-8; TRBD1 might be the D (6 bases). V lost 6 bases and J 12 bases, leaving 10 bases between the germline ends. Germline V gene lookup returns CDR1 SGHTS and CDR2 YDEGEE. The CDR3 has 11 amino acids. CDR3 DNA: TGTGCCAGCAACGGGACAAGCGTCCTGACTTTC. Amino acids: CASNGTSVLTF.

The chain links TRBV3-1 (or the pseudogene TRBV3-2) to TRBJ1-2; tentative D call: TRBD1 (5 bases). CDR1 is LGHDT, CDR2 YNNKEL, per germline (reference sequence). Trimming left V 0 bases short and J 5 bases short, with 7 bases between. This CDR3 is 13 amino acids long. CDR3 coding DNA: TGTGCCAGCAGCCAAGATGGGACTTATGGCTACACCTTC. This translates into CASSQDGTYGYTF.

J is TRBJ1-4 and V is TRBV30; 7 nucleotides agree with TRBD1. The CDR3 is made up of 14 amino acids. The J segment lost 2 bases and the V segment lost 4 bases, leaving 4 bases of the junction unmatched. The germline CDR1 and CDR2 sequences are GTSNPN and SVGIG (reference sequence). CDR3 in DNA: TGTGCCTGGACAGGGGGTGGTACTAATGAAAAACTGTTTTTT. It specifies CAWTGGGTNEKLFF.

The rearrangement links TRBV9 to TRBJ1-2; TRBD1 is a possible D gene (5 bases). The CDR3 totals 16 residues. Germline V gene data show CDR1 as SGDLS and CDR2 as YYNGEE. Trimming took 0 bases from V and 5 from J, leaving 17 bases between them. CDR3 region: CASSVGSMAGRYGYTF. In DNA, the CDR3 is TGTGCCAGCAGCGTAGGATCAATGGCAGGGCGGTATGGCTACACCTTC.